This is a list of T cell receptor beta chains from one sample in a study of blood T cells in healthy people across ages. MiXCR was run by TCRdb on the 5' RACE reads, yielding one entry per CDR3 protein. The table includes some 1.4 million distinct CDR3 sequences, 42% detected once. The sequenced sample consisted of blood. The source of these receptors is a woman aged 18-29 years in good health. The CDR3 runs from the conserved cysteine through the conserved F or W.

length | J | V | CDR3
14 | TRBJ2-7 | TRBV7-2 | CASSSWGFSYEQYF
14 | TRBJ1-4 | TRBV6-5 | CASSYFQGWEKLFF
13 | TRBJ2-7 | TRBV12-3/TRBV12-4 | CASSAWAGEVQYF
15 | TRBJ2-3 | TRBV20-1 | CSAEEGSGGSDTQYF
16 | TRBJ2-3 | TRBV12-3/TRBV12-4 | CASSNGASGNTDTQYF
18 | TRBJ2-7 | TRBV27 | CASRRPGQSSHLGYEQYF
17 | TRBJ2-3 | TRBV7-9 | CASSSGTGRFSTDTQYF
15 | TRBJ2-5 | TRBV28 | CASSSRTGTQETQYF
15 | TRBJ2-1 | TRBV5-6 | CASSSRLITHNEQFF
13 | TRBJ2-7 | TRBV7-2 | CASSLWTSGVQYF
15 | TRBJ1-1 | TRBV18 | CASSPRRGSDTEAFF
14 | TRBJ1-2 | TRBV10-3 | CAISDGAGYCGYTF
15 | TRBJ2-3 | TRBV20-1 | CSAPQASGTRDTQYF
15 | TRBJ2-7 | TRBV20-1 | CSAWELAPSSYEQYF
13 | TRBJ2-3 | TRBV2 | CASSAGGGDTQYF
12 | TRBJ2-7 | TRBV29-1 | CSVGGVPYEQYF
15 | TRBJ1-5 | TRBV30 | CAWSVPPGGNQPQHF
17 | TRBJ2-7 | TRBV5-6 | CASSLGGLAGESEEQYF
16 | TRBJ2-7 | TRBV27 | CASSFSVSGAYNEQYF
16 | TRBJ2-5 | TRBV13 | CASSLVRGGRGNEQYF
15 | TRBJ2-3 | TRBV5-1 | CASSLGGTGKDTQYF